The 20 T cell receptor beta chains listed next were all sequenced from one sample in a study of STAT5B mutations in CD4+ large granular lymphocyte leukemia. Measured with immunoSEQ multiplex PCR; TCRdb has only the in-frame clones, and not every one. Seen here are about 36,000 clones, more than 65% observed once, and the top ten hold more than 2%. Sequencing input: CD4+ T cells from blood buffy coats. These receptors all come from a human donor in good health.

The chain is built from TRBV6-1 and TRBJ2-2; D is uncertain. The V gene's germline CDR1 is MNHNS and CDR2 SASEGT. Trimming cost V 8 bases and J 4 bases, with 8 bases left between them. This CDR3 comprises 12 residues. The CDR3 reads CASGIRTGELFF. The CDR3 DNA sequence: TGTGCCAGCGGAATTCGCACCGGGGAGCTGTTTTTT.

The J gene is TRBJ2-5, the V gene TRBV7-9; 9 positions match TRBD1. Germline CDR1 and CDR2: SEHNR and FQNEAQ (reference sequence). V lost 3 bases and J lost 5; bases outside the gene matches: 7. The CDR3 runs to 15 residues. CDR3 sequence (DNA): TGTGCCAGCAGCTTTCAACAGGGGGCAGGGGAGACCCAGTACTTC. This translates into CASSFQQGAGETQYF.

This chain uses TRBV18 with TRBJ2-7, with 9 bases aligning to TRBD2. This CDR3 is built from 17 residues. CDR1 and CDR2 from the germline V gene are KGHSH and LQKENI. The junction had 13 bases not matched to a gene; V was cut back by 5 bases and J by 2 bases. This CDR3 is CASSSRATSGGTYEQYF. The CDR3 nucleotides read TGTGCCAGCTCATCTCGGGCGACTAGCGGAGGAACCTACGAGCAGTACTTC.

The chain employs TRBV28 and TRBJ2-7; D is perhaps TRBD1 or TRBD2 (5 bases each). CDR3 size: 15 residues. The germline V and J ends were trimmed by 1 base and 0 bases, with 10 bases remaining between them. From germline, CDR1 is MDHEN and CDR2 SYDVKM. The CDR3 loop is CASSLSGPISYEQYF. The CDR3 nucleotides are TGTGCCAGCAGTTTATCGGGACCAATCTCCTACGAGCAGTACTTC.

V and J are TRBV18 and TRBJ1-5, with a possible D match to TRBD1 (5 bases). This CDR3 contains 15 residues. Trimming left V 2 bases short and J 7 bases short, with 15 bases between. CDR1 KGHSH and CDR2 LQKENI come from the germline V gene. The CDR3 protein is CASSPGGTRLQPQHF. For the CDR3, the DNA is TGTGCCAGCTCACCAGGGGGAACACGGTTACAGCCCCAGCATTTT.

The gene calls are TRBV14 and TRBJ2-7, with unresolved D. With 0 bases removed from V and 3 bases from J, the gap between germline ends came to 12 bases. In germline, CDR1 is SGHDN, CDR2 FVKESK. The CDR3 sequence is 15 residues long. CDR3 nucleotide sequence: TGTGCCAGCAGCCAAGATTCGATAGGCTACTACGAGCAGTACTTC. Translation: CASSQDSIGYYEQYF.

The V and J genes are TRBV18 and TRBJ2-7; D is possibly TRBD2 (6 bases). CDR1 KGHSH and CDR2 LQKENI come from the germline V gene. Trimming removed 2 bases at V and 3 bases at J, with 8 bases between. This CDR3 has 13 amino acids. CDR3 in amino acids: CASSPSGGYEQYF. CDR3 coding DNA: TGTGCCAGCTCACCATCCGGGGGCTACGAGCAGTACTTC.

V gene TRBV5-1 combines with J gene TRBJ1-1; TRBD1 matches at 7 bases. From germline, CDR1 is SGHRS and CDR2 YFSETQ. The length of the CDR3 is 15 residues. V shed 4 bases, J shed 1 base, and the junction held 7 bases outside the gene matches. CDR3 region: CASSARQGPNTEAFF. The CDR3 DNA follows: TGCGCCAGCAGCGCCCGACAGGGCCCGAACACTGAAGCTTTCTTT. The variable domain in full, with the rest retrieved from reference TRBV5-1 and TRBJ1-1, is KAGVTQTPRYLIKTRGQQVTLSCSPISGHRSVSWYQQTPGQGLQFLFEYFSETQRNKGNFPGRFSGRQFSNSRSEMNVSTLELGDSALYLCASSARQGPNTEAFFGQGTRLTVV.

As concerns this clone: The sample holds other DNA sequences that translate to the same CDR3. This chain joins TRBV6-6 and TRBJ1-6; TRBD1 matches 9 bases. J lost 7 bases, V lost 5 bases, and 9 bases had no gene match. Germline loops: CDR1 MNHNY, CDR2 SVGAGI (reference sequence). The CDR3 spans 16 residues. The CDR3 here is CASSRDRALGNSPLHF. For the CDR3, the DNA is TGTGCCAGCAGTCGGGACAGGGCCTTGGGAAATTCACCCCTCCACTTT.

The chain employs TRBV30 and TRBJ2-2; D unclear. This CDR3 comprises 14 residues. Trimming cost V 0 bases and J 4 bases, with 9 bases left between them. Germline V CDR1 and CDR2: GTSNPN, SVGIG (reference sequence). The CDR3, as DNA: TGTGCCTGGAGTGTATCTAGACCCACCGGGGAGCTGTTTTTT. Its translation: CAWSVSRPTGELFF.

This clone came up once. The CDR3 is CASSKSQGNYGYTF. As DNA, the CDR3 is TGTGCCAGCAGCAAATCGCAGGGTAACTATGGCTACACCTTC. The genes are TRBV5-4 and TRBJ1-2, with D possibly matching TRBD1 (5 bases). The CDR3 is made up of 14 amino acids. CDR1 is SGHNT and CDR2 is YYREEE in the germline V gene (reference sequence). V gave up 4 bases and J gave up 1 base, with 11 bases separating them.

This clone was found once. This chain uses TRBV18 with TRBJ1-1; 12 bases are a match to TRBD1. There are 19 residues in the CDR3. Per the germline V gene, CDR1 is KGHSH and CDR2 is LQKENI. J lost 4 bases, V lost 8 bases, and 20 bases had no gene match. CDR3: CASARDRGPSDFGPTEAFF. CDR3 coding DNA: TGTGCCAGCGCGCGGGACAGGGGGCCCTCTGACTTTGGTCCCACTGAAGCTTTCTTT.

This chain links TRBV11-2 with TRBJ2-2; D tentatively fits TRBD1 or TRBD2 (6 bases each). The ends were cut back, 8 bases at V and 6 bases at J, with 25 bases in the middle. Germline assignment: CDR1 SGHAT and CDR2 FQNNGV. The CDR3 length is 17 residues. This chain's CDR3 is CASASWGAGQRAGELFF. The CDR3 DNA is TGTGCCAGCGCGTCTTGGGGGGCAGGCCAGAGGGCCGGGGAGCTGTTTTTT.

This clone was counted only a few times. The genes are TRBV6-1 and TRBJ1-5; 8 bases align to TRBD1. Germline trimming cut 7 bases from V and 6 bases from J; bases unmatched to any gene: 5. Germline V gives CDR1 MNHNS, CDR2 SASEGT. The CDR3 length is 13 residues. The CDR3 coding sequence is TGTGCCAGCAACGGACAGGGAATTCAGCCCCAGCATTTT. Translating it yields CASNGQGIQPQHF.

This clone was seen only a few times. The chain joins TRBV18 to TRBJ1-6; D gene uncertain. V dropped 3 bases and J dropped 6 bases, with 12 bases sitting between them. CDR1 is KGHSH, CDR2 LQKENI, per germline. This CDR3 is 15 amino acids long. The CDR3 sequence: CASSPIMKGNSPLHF. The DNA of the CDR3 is TGTGCCAGCTCACCCATAATGAAGGGTAATTCACCCCTCCACTTT.

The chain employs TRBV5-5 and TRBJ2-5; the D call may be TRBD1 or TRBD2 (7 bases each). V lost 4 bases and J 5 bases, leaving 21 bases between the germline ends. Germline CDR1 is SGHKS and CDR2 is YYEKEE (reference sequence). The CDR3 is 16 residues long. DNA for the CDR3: TGTGCCAGCAGCCCGGGGGAGGGGACAGTCTCGGAGACCCAGTACTTC. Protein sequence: CASSPGEGTVSETQYF.

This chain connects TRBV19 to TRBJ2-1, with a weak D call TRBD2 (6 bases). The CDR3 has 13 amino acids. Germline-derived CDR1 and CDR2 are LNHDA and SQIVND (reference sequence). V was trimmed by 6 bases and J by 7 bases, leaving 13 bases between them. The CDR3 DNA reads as TGTGCCAGTAGCCCTCCCGCGGGGAATGAGCAGTTCTTC. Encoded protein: CASSPPAGNEQFF.

CDR3 coding DNA: TGTGCCAGCAGCTGGGGTTCCTCTGGAAACACCATATATTTT. It yields the protein CASSWGSSGNTIYF. The chain combines TRBV7-9 with TRBJ1-3; D remains unclear. This CDR3 has 14 amino acids. CDR1 is SEHNR and CDR2 is FQNEAQ in the germline V gene (reference sequence). The V gene lost 4 bases and the J gene lost 0 bases, with 7 bases spanning the gap.

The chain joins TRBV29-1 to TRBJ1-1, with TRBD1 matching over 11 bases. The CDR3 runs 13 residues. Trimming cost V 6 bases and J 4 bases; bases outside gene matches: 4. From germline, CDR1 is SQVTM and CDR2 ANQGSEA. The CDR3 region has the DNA TGCAGCGTGCCCGGGACAGGGGGCACTGAAGCTTTCTTT. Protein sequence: CSVPGTGGTEAFF.

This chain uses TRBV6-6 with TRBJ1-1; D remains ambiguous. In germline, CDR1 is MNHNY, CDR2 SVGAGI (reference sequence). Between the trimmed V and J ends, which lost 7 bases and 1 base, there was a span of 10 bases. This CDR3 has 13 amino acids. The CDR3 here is CASTLTWNTEAFF. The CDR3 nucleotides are TGTGCCAGCACCCTTACGTGGAACACTGAAGCTTTCTTT.